This T cell receptor (beta chain) emerged from a study of CD8+ T cells in alopecia areata. Study-level background: Twice a day, 5 to 10 mg of oral tofacitinib was administered to treated patients. General study findings and limits: Elevated clonality characterized lesional scalp relative to normal scalp, particularly in alopecia totalis/universalis. In scalp samples, resident alphabeta T cells of normal skin are also sequenced.

Germline V gene lookup returns CDR1 MGHRA and CDR2 YSYEKL. J lost 3 bases, V lost 6 bases, and 11 bases had no gene match. The CDR3 loop spans 16 amino acids. Details on this clone: Its antigen is not identified.

Isolation of CD4+ and CD8+ T cells from PBMCs was achieved by sorting. Extraction and reverse transcription of RNA yielded cDNA as the sequencing template. Data came from immunoSEQ multiplex PCR; TCRdb stores just in-frame clones and leaves some out. Of 200,000 to 250,000 clones listed, about three fifths are singletons. This chain connects TRBV4-1 to TRBJ1-3; 7 nucleotides line up with TRBD1. The clonotype was recovered from a human donor with alopecia areata. The sequencing here drew on CD4+ T cells sorted from blood, taken at week 0. CDR3 region: CASRQNRGSFGNTIYF. The CDR3 DNA follows: TGCGCCAGCAGACAGAACAGGGGCTCCTTTGGAAACACCATATATTTT.